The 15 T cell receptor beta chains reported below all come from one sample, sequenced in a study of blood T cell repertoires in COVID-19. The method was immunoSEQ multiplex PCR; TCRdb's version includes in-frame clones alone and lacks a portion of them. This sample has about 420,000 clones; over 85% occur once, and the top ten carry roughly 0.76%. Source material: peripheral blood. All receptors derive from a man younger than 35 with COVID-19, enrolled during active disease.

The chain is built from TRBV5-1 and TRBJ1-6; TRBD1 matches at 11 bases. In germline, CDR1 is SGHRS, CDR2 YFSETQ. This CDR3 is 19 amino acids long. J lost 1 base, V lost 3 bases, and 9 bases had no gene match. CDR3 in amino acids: CASSWIGQGAGSYNSPLHF. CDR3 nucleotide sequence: TGCGCCAGCAGCTGGATTGGACAGGGGGCTGGGTCCTATAATTCACCCCTCCACTTT.

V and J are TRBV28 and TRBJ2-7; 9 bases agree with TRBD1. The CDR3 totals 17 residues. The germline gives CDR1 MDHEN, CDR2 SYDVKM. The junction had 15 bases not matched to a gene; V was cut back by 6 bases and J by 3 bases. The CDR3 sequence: CASRRTGPGQGGYEQYF. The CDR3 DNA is TGTGCCAGCAGGCGTACTGGACCGGGACAGGGAGGCTACGAGCAGTACTTC.

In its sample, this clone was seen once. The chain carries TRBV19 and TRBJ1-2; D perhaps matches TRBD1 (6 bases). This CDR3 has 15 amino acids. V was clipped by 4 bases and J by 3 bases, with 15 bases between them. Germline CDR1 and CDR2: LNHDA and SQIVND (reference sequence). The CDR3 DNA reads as TGTGCCAGTAGTAACTCAGGGGAGACCCACTATGGCTACACCTTC. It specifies CASSNSGETHYGYTF.

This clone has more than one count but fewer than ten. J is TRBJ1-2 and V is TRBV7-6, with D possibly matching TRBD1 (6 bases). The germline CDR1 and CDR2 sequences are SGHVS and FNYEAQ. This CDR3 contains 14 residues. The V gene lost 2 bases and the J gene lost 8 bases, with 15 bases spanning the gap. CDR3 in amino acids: CASSLISGEGGYTF. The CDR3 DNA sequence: TGTGCCAGCAGCTTAATTTCAGGGGAAGGCGGCTACACCTTC.

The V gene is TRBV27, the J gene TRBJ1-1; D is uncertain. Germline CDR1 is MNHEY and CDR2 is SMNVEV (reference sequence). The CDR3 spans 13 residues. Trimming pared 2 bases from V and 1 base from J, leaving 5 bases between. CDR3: CASSLTGNTEAFF. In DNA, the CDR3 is TGTGCCAGCAGTTTAACCGGGAACACTGAAGCTTTCTTT.

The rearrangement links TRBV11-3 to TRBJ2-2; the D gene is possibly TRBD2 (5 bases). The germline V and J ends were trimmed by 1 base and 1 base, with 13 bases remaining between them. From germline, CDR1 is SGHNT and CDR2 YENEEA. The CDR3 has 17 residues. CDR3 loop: CASSLGGGTRNTGELFF. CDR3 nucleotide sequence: TGTGCCAGCAGCTTAGGGGGTGGCACTAGGAACACCGGGGAGCTGTTTTTT.

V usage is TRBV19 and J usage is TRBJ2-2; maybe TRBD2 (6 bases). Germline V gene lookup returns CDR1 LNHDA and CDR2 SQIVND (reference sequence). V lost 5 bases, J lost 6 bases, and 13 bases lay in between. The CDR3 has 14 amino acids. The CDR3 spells CASSPGVLAGELFF. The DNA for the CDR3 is TGTGCCAGTAGTCCGGGAGTTCTTGCCGGGGAGCTGTTTTTT.

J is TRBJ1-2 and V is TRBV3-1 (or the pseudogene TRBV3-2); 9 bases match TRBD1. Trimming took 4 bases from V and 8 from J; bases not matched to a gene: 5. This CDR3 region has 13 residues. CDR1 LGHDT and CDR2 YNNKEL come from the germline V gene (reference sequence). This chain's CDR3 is CASSLGQGSGYTF. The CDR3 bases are TGTGCCAGCAGCCTGGGACAGGGCAGCGGCTACACCTTC.

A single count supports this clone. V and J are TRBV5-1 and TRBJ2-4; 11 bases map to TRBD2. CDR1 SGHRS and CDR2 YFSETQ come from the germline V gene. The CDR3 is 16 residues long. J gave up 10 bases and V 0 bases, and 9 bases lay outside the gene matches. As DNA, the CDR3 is TGCGCCAGCAGCTTGGTTGGTACTAGCGGGAGTGGGATTCAGTACTTC. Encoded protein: CASSLVGTSGSGIQYF.

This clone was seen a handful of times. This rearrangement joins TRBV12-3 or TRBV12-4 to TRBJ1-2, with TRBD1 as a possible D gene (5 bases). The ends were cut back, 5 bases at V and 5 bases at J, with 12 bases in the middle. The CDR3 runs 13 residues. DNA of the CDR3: TGTGCCAGCAGTCTCAGGGTCGGGTATGGCTACACCTTC. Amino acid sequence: CASSLRVGYGYTF.

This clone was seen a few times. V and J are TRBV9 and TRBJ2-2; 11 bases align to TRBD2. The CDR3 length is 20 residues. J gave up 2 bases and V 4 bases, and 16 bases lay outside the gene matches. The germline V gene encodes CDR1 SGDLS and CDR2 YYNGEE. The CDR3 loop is CASSPRWGGTSGTNTGELFF. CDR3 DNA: TGTGCCAGCAGCCCCCGTTGGGGTGGGACTAGCGGCACAAACACCGGGGAGCTGTTTTTT.

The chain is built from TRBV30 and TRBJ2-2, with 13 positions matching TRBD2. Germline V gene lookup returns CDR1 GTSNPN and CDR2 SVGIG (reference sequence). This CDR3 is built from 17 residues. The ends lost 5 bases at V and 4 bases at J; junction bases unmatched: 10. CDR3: CAWAHARTSGSTGELFF. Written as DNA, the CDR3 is TGTGCCTGGGCCCACGCAAGGACTAGCGGGAGCACCGGGGAGCTGTTTTTT. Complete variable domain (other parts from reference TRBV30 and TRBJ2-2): SQTIHQWPATLVQPVGSPLSLECTVEGTSNPNLYWYRQAAGRGLQLLFYSVGIGQISSEVPQNLSASRPQDRQFILSSKKLLLSDSGFYLCAWAHARTSGSTGELFFGEGSRLTVL.

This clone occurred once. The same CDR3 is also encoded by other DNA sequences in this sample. The CDR3 region has the DNA TGCGCCAGCAGCCAAGATGGAGGTTATAGCAATCAGCCCCAGCATTTT. Protein product: CASSQDGGYSNQPQHF. The rearrangement uses TRBV4-1 and TRBJ1-5, with no clear D. Per the germline V gene, CDR1 is MGHRA and CDR2 is YSYEKL. The ends were cut back, 0 bases at V and 0 bases at J, with 9 bases in the middle. This CDR3 comprises 16 residues.

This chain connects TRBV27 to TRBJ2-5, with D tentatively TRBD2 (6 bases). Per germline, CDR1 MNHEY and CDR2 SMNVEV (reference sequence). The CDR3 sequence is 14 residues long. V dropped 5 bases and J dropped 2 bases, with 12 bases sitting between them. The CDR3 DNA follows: TGTGCCAGCAGTAGAACACGGGGGCAAGAGACCCAGTACTTC. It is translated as CASSRTRGQETQYF.

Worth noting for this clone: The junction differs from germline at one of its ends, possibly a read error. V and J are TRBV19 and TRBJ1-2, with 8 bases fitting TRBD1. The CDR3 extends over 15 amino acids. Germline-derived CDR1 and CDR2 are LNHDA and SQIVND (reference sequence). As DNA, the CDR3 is TGTACCAGTAAACTGGGACAGGTATCTAACTATGGCTACACCTTC. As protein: CTSKLGQVSNYGYTF.